This T cell receptor beta chain emerged from a study of T cells in Graves' hyperthyroidism and ophthalmopathy. Study findings and constraints: Separation of ophthalmopathy from stable hyperthyroidism was achieved by a 13 V-J model.

This clonotype occurred many times. The antigen remains unidentified. Researchers took RNA transcripts and amplified the TCR beta CDR3 regions from them. The HTBI primer set served for first-round RT-PCR of the TCR CDR3. TCRdb analysed the multiplex PCR reads with MiXCR anew, one entry per CDR3 protein. The sample has about 210,000 distinct CDR3 sequences, roughly 15% seen once. Those with hyperthyroidism were 18 to 65 years old, newly diagnosed, and ill for under 2 months. Reasons for excluding patients were uncontrolled infection, other autoimmune disease, pregnancy or lactation. This CDR3 is built from 14 residues. The V and J ends lost 6 bases and 4 bases respectively, with 14 bases between them.

This chain uses TRBV12-3 or TRBV12-4 with TRBJ2-3; weak D call: TRBD2 (5 bases). The origin of this receptor is a man in his forties or fifties with Graves' hyperthyroidism. Sample: blood. The CDR3 DNA sequence: TGTGCCAGCAGGTCCGAGTCGGGGTCAGATACGCAGTATTTT. Amino acid sequence: CASRSESGSDTQYF.